This T cell receptor (beta chain) emerged from a study of cytomegalovirus exposure and HLA in healthy donors listed by TCRdb under 2017. Broadly, across the study: An earlier analysis of roughly 570 of the donors reported around 280 Gb of sequence data and 90 million to 120 million unique TCR beta sequences obtained from approximately 180 million T cells. About five DR-DQ haplotypes were treated as single units for association and clustering because of strong linkage in the cohort. Donor age, sex, ethnicity and CMV serostatus were collected together with the repertoire data. An earlier analysis of 500 to 650 of the donors applied high-throughput TCR beta sequencing to assess whether each TCR beta V gene segment acted as functional or pseudogenic. A later genetic analysis took genome-wide SNP genotypes for about 65% of the 666 donors and used that subset as a discovery cohort. The number of typed donors differed by locus: about 629-630 for A, B, C, DRB1 and DQB1; some 500 for DQA1; approximately 600 for DPA1; and roughly 490 for DPB1. Of the roughly 390 genotyped donors, 81% fell in the genetic ancestry cluster associated with self-reported Caucasian donors. Class I and class II HLA loci were covered by the typing at four-digit resolution. Every repertoire in the discovery cohort had been generated on one and the same sequencing platform. In the later analysis, no new phenotypic data were used to find candidate immune exposures; instead, reliance was placed on TCR beta sequences and their occurrence across donors. The aim of the study was to test whether cataloging public T cell receptors could identify signatures of past pathogen exposure. High-throughput TCR immunosequencing, statistical association of individual TCRs with disease status, and machine learning were combined to predict cytomegalovirus infection status. About 320 gigabases of sequencing data and 78 million or so unique TCR sequences were included in an early release covering roughly 600 HLA-typed donors. The T cell repertoires of under 700 subjects were profiled by immunosequencing and related to cytomegalovirus serostatus. A later analysis re-examined previously published TCR beta repertoires from just over 650 donors and added high-resolution HLA genotyping to investigate patterns of TCR occurrence. Among roughly 400 genotyped donors of the cohort, an average of roughly 230,000 unique TCR beta nucleotide sequences was sequenced per donor, of which about 19% were non-productive. A separate validation cohort of roughly 130 different subjects was used in addition to the 666-subject first cohort.

Libraries came from the immunoSEQ multiplex PCR assay. For the multiplex PCR, a mixture combining 60 forward primers for TCR Vbeta segments and 13 reverse primers for TCR Jbeta segments was used. The CDR3 region of rearranged TCR beta genes was amplified from genomic DNA with a multiplex PCR assay. Amplified TCR beta libraries were sequenced as 87-base-pair reads on the Illumina HiSeq System. The study's own analysis went as follows. In a later analysis, some 80 million unique TCR beta chains were counted across the approximately 640 repertoires, and around 10 million of these chains were shared by at least two donors. To remove PCR and sequencing errors, raw reads were error-corrected and collapsed into unique sequences using a nearest-neighbor algorithm that merged closely related sequences. CDR3 sequences were aligned to IMGT reference sequences to assign V, D and J gene segments. For a sequence to be retained, a match of at least six nucleotides was required to both a V gene segment and a J gene segment. Rearrangements were called productive when the CDR3 lacked stop codons and stayed in frame with V and J; all others were non-productive. Following IMGT convention, CDR3 was defined as the stretch from the second conserved V-encoded cysteine up to the conserved J-encoded phenylalanine. The earlier analysis of a few hundred of the donors excluded any sequence lacking an unambiguous match to a single V gene segment. In an earlier analysis of 587 of the donors, a V segment was called functional when productive rearrangements were above 56.7%, and segregating when the standard deviation between donors exceeded 5%. A statistical classification framework was developed to diagnose cytomegalovirus status using the catalog of TCR beta chain sequences. In a later analysis, TCR nucleotide sequences were compared against IMGT/GENE-DB human TR gene sequences so that V and J genes could be assigned. In a later analysis, CDR3 sequences and most-parsimonious VDJ recombination scenarios were assigned using the TCRdist pipeline. In a later analysis, each TCR beta chain was defined by its CDR3 amino acid sequence together with its V-gene family, and reads lacking a unique V-gene family were excluded. To address suspected cross-contamination and a sequencing artifact, a later analysis removed a few hundred highly shared, low-generation-probability nucleotide sequences. In a later analysis, a clonal expansion index for each public chain was calculated from normalized within-repertoire ranks of inferred template counts. A later analysis computed generation probabilities with a VDJ recombination model fitted to out-of-frame rearrangements, and checked the results against IGoR. A later analysis scored TCR-TCR, TCR-HLA and TCR-CMV co-occurrence with hypergeometric tests, applying a repertoire-size bias correction to TCR pairs. False discovery rates were estimated in a later analysis by permuting HLA or CMV assignments 20 times. In a later analysis, co-occurring TCRs were grouped using DBSCAN, and TCRdist sequence similarity was added for clustering within HLA-allele-positive subsets. Co-occurrence clustering excluded repertoires with fewer than 30,000 or more than 120,000 public chains, plus five with anomalous nucleotide sharing. TCRdb limited this immuneACCESS table to in-frame rearrangements with V and J called. A share of clones is missing; checked studies link under half to unresolved V genes, and the rest is unexplained. Clone size and the V and J calls come from that table; the DNA yielded D and trimming. The table for this sample lists some 160,000 clones; 65% to 90% of them were counted only once. The ten most abundant clones make up 5% to 7.5% of the sample.

The CDR1 and CDR2 encoded by the germline V gene are SNHLY and FYNNEI. V is pared back by 5 bases and J by 5 bases, with 15 bases lying between the germline termini. The CDR3 runs 14 residues from the cysteine to the phenylalanine. The DNA shown is the 42-base CDR3, in frame from base 1. Note on this clone: This clone's antigen is unknown. One base away there is no much larger clone; base qualities are not given.

In total, approximately 690 healthy bone marrow donors made up the cohort. All cohort members were sampled while nominally healthy, although unrecorded immune exposures were likely present. The donor tested CMV seropositive and was one of the 289 seropositive cohort members. A peripheral blood sample was provided by each donor, and peripheral blood mononuclear cells were used for TCR beta sequencing. Genomic DNA extraction from the blood cell samples was performed with the Qiagen DNeasy Blood Extraction Kit. Broad study findings and their caveats: HLA typing was unavailable for some donors at each locus, so association tests used only the typed subset. At a false discovery rate of 0.05, a later analysis linked 15,000 to 20,000 TCR beta sequences to specific HLA alleles. A later analysis found that TCR association rates varied across HLA loci, with DRB1 alleles showing the most associated TCRs and HLA-C alleles the fewest. The presence/absence analyses assumed that sequencing depth was roughly uniform across donors, and that assumption may not be true. Some IMGT-functional V segments, including TRBV6-2 and TRBV6-3, could not be told apart with the 87-base-pair reads, so those segments were excluded. Only TCR beta chains were sequenced in this cohort, and the absence of alpha or paired-chain data limited detectable features. In a later analysis, HLA-associated TCR beta chains showed more clonal expansion and lower generation probabilities than non-associated chains that were equally common. A few of the identified cytomegalovirus-associated TCR beta chains were confirmed in vitro to be specific for cytomegalovirus antigens. In an earlier analysis of more than 450 of the donors, most TCR beta V segments were observed in productive rearrangements about 87% or about 30% of the time, broadly matching IMGT annotations. The classifier was reported to diagnose cytomegalovirus status with high specificity and sensitivity in both the original cohort and the validation cohort. Several of the top co-occurrence clusters appeared to be linked to parvovirus B19, influenza, CMV and Epstein-Barr virus, according to a later analysis. Linkage disequilibrium might explain the correlated functional status among segregating V segments, but an unknown experimental factor could not be excluded. A cluster of highly shared sequence variants was judged likely to represent a technical artifact of the sequencing pipeline. CMV serostatus was the only immune exposure information available for the cohort. A further reported finding was that TCR beta sequences accurately predicted the HLA-A and HLA-B alleles for most subjects in the first cohort. In a later genetic analysis, a missense DCLRE1C variant was associated with V-gene and J-gene trimming of TCR beta chains, and the association was replicated in an independent cohort. The earlier analysis of 587 of the donors excluded some 15 rarely observed V segments, including chromosome 9 orphons, because counts were too low. A total of 150 or so TCR beta chains were listed by the study as associated with cytomegalovirus. In a later genetic analysis, fewer N-insertions in productive TCRs were reported among donors in an Asian-associated ancestry cluster than the roughly 700-donor mean. The authors suggested that the approach could potentially be extended to other disease states and immunological phenotypes. When HLA alleles, especially DR and DQ, strongly co-occurred, TCR associations were difficult to assign to individual alleles. A later analysis found that most CMV-associated TCR beta chains appeared HLA-restricted, with HLA associations seemingly driven largely by CMV exposure. Most TCR sequences were seen in very few donors, while some public TCRs were found in many individuals.

Sequencing was carried out using PBMCs. This TCR derives from a man over 45 in good health and CMV-seropositive. The rearranged chain carries TRBV2 and TRBJ1-2; TRBD1 could be the D gene, as 6 bases match. This receptor carries the CDR3 CASSYSGTTYGYTF. The DNA is as follows: TGTGCCAGCAGTTACTCCGGGACAACATATGGCTACACCTTC.